This TCR beta chain was sequenced during a study of long-term antiretroviral therapy in people with HIV. Study outcomes and limitations: It was observed that HIV repertoires exhibited narrower CDR3 length ranges than controls. Post-ART samples showed increased diversity that remained below transplant donor control levels.

This clone was observed a single time. Antigen specificity is unknown. CDR3 size: 15 residues. Germline CDR1 is SGHDT and CDR2 is YYEEEE. J lost 3 bases, V lost 0 bases, and 2 bases had no gene match. Run at survey level, the immunoSEQ assay was version v3.0. The table came from immunoSEQ multiplex PCR; TCRdb's copy has only in-frame clones and leaves some out. The sample consists of 30,000 to 40,000 clones, roughly 79% of them appearing once. The material sequenced was unsorted PBMCs, taken 3.1 years after starting antiretroviral therapy. This TCR was recovered from a woman between 45 and 60 years old with HIV. V and J are TRBV5-6 and TRBJ1-1, with 10 bases aligning to TRBD1. The CDR3 DNA is TGTGCCAGCAGCTTGGAAGGACAGGGGGACACTGAAGCTTTCTTT. As protein: CASSLEGQGDTEAFF.